Presented here are 15 T cell receptor beta chains from one specimen sequenced in a study of Ad26.COV2.S vaccination and SARS-CoV-2 variants. Clones were read by immunoSEQ multiplex PCR, and TCRdb kept only the in-frame ones, dropping some. The table lists roughly 500,000 clones, roughly 89% of them singletons. As for treatment: around 19 received Ad26.COV2.S at low or high dose, single or two shots; about 5 received placebo; per-sample allocation not given. On day 63 after the first injection, vaccine and placebo recipients gave samples. Material: peripheral blood, obtained in a trial of Ad26.COV2.S vaccine versus placebo. These receptors were obtained from a person aged 18-60 years who received the Ad26.COV2.S COVID-19 vaccine or a placebo.

This chain links TRBV19 with TRBJ1-5; D is perhaps TRBD1 (5 bases). Trimming took off 3 bases at V and 3 bases at J, with 15 bases between the two ends. The CDR3 totals 16 residues. CDR1 and CDR2 from the germline V gene are LNHDA and SQIVND (reference sequence). The CDR3 coding sequence is TGTGCCAGTAGTATTTTTGTGACAGCAAACAATCAGCCCCAGCATTTT. Its protein is CASSIFVTANNQPQHF.

This clone showed up just once. CDR3 sequence: CASSALGGFTGELFF. The CDR3 bases are TGTGCCAGTAGTGCCCTCGGCGGGTTTACCGGGGAGCTGTTTTTT. The chain employs TRBV19 and TRBJ2-2; weak D call: TRBD2 (5 bases). Germline values: CDR1 LNHDA, CDR2 SQIVND (reference sequence). V lost 5 bases to trimming and J lost 5 bases, with 15 bases between them. This CDR3 is built from 15 residues.

This clone has only one observation. The V gene is TRBV7-2, the J gene TRBJ1-6; D is possibly TRBD1 (5 bases). Trimming took off 1 base at V and 7 bases at J, with 11 bases between the two ends. Per germline, CDR1 SGHTA and CDR2 FQGNSA. This CDR3 comprises 15 residues. The CDR3 is CASSLVRGRNSPLHF. The CDR3 nucleotides read TGTGCCAGCAGCTTAGTCCGGGGGAGGAATTCACCCCTCCACTTT.

The V gene is TRBV19, the J gene TRBJ1-5, with D possibly TRBD1 on 5 matching bases. From germline, CDR1 is LNHDA and CDR2 SQIVND (reference sequence). V shed 4 bases and J shed 6 bases, with 16 bases lying between them. The CDR3 consists of 15 residues. CDR3 loop: CASSTWDGGRQPQHF. The CDR3 DNA sequence: TGTGCCAGTAGTACCTGGGACGGGGGTCGTCAGCCCCAGCATTTT.

This rearrangement joins TRBV2 to TRBJ2-7; D remains unclear. Per germline, CDR1 SNHLY and CDR2 FYNNEI. This CDR3 contains 13 residues. V lost 7 bases and J lost 3, with 13 bases in between. CDR3 loop: CASKRSSLYEQYF. The CDR3 region has the DNA TGTGCCAGCAAGAGGTCCTCCCTCTACGAGCAGTACTTC.

In its sample, this clone was seen once. The chain combines TRBV7-2 with TRBJ2-3; D ambiguous. Germline CDR1 SGHTA, CDR2 FQGNSA. V was shortened by 1 base and J by 1 base, with 18 bases between the two germline ends. The CDR3 extends over 18 amino acids. Written as DNA, the CDR3 is TGTGCCAGCAGCTTAGTGGCCTCCGGGCGGCGGCGCACAGATACGCAGTATTTT. Residues: CASSLVASGRRRTDTQYF. Using reference TRBV7-2 and TRBJ2-3 for the parts outside the CDR3, the full variable domain is GAGVSQSPSNKVTEKGKDVELRCDPISGHTALYWYRQSLGQGLEFLIYFQGNSAPDKSGLPSDRFSAERTGGSVSTLTIQRTQQEDSAVYLCASSLVASGRRRTDTQYFGPGTRLTVL.

The V call is TRBV24-1, the J call TRBJ1-5; D uncertain. Deletions cut 7 bases from V and 0 bases from J, with 9 bases between. CDR1 and CDR2 (germline): KGHDR, SFDVKD. The CDR3 has 14 residues. The CDR3 nucleotides read TGTGCCACCAGCATGACAAATAGCAATCAGCCCCAGCATTTT. It encodes CATSMTNSNQPQHF.

The chain carries TRBV20-1 and TRBJ2-7; a possible D gene is TRBD2 (5 bases). CDR1 is DFQATT, CDR2 SNEGSKA, per germline (reference sequence). CDR3 length: 14 amino acids. V was trimmed by 3 bases and J by 6 bases, leaving 18 bases between them. For the CDR3, the DNA is TGCAGTGCTAGTGACACTAGGCGGTTAGGCGAGCAGTACTTC. It yields the protein CSASDTRRLGEQYF.

V is TRBV19 and J is TRBJ1-3; D gene unclear. CDR3 length: 13 residues. Looked up from germline, CDR1 is LNHDA and CDR2 is SQIVND (reference sequence). V lost 5 bases and J 0 bases, leaving 5 bases between the germline ends. CDR3 coding DNA: TGTGCCAGTAGTCTGAACTCTGGAAACACCATATATTTT. Translating gives CASSLNSGNTIYF.

This CDR3 is CASSLETGQVVPSSYNEQFF. DNA for the CDR3: TGTGCCAGCAGCTTAGAGACAGGCCAGGTGGTACCCAGCTCCTACAATGAGCAGTTCTTC. This chain joins TRBV7-6 and TRBJ2-1; perhaps TRBD1 as D (6 bases). Germline V gene sequence: CDR1 SGHVS, CDR2 FNYEAQ. Trimming left V 1 base short and J 0 bases short, with 22 bases between. The CDR3 totals 20 residues.

This clone was counted only a few times. The gene calls are TRBV15 and TRBJ2-7, with D perhaps matching TRBD2 (6 bases). Germline CDR1 reads LNHNV; CDR2 reads YYDKDF (reference sequence). The CDR3 runs to 14 residues. V gave up 5 bases and J gave up 0 bases, with 11 bases separating them. The DNA for the CDR3 is TGTGCCACCAGCGGAGGGTTGCGCTCCTACGAGCAGTACTTC. Its protein is CATSGGLRSYEQYF.

The chain combines TRBV15 with TRBJ2-1, with D hard to call. The CDR3 consists of 16 residues. V dropped 3 bases and J dropped 5 bases, with 17 bases sitting between them. Germline V gene sequence: CDR1 LNHNV, CDR2 YYDKDF (reference sequence). The DNA of the CDR3 is TGTGCCACCAGCAGGGGCCGGAGAGAGGCTGACAATGAGCAGTTCTTC. Encoded protein: CATSRGRREADNEQFF.

V gene TRBV6-1 combines with J gene TRBJ2-2; possibly TRBD2 for D (6 bases). This CDR3 has 14 amino acids. Trimming removed 6 bases from V and 4 bases from J, with 12 bases in between. CDR1 and CDR2 from the germline V gene are MNHNS and SASEGT. CDR3 amino acids: CASSLGGGTGELFF. In nucleotides, the CDR3 is TGTGCCAGCAGCCTCGGGGGAGGCACCGGGGAGCTGTTTTTT.

The CDR3 DNA follows: TGTGCCAGCAGCCGCCCAAGACAGGGACTAACAGATACGCAGTATTTT. Protein: CASSRPRQGLTDTQYF. The rearrangement uses TRBV7-9 and TRBJ2-3; the D gene could be TRBD1 or TRBD2 (7 bases each). Trimming shortened V by 5 bases and J by 3 bases, and 18 bases separated the two germline ends. Germline V CDR1 and CDR2: SEHNR, FQNEAQ (reference sequence). CDR3 size: 16 residues.

V and J are TRBV11-2 and TRBJ1-4; 8 bases are a match to TRBD1. Trimming removed 1 base from V and 5 bases from J; junction bases left unmatched: 3. In germline, CDR1 is SGHAT, CDR2 FQNNGV. The CDR3 totals 15 residues. CDR3 loop: CASSLAGTGNEKLFF. In nucleotides, the CDR3 is TGTGCCAGCAGCTTAGCGGGGACAGGCAATGAAAAACTGTTTTTT. The entire variable domain, with the rest obtained from reference TRBV11-2 and TRBJ1-4, is as follows: EAGVAQSPRYKIIEKRQSVAFWCNPISGHATLYWYQQILGQGPKLLIQFQNNGVVDDSQLPKDRFSAERLKGVDSTLKIQPAKLEDSAVYLCASSLAGTGNEKLFFGSGTQLSVL.